What follows are 13 T cell receptor beta chains derived from one specimen sequenced in a study of EBV T-cell therapy then PD-1 blockade in nasopharyngeal carcinoma. Only in-frame clones appear in the TCRdb table, and some are missing; sequencing was by immunoSEQ multiplex PCR. The table records roughly 17,000 clones, over 80% of them present only once. Described treatment: AdE1-LMPpoly-expanded autologous EBV-specific T-cell therapy followed by anti-PD-1 nivolumab. These receptors have no known antigen. The sequencing here drew on CD8+ T cells from blood, taken at day 0 from a patient whose treatment included autologous EBV-specific T cells and nivolumab. The receptors were gathered from a man aged 35-49 years with nasopharyngeal carcinoma.

The J gene is TRBJ2-2, the V gene TRBV7-9; 7 bases align to TRBD1. Germline CDR1 is SEHNR and CDR2 is FQNEAQ (reference sequence). The CDR3 is 16 amino acids. V shed 7 bases, J shed 3 bases, and the junction held 11 bases outside the gene matches. The CDR3 sequence is CASTGAGGLYTGELFF. CDR3 DNA: TGTGCCAGCACTGGGGCAGGGGGATTATACACCGGGGAGCTGTTTTTT.

This chain uses TRBV27 with TRBJ2-3; D may match TRBD1 or TRBD2 (5 bases each). Trimming removed 6 bases at V and 4 bases at J, with 5 bases between. Germline V gene lookup returns CDR1 MNHEY and CDR2 SMNVEV (reference sequence). The CDR3 contains 11 residues. For the CDR3, the DNA is TGTGCCAGCAGGGGGGCAGATACGCAGTATTTT. Residues: CASRGADTQYF.

V usage is TRBV27 and J usage is TRBJ2-1; no clear D gene. The CDR3 spans 12 residues. V lost 5 bases and J 6 bases, leaving 8 bases between the germline ends. Germline V gives CDR1 MNHEY, CDR2 SMNVEV (reference sequence). CDR3 coding DNA: TGTGCCAGCAGTGGAGAGGTCAATGAGCAGTTCTTC. Its translation is CASSGEVNEQFF.

This chain links TRBV7-9 with TRBJ2-1, with no clear D. Deletions cut 5 bases from V and 7 bases from J, with 9 bases between. Per the germline V gene, CDR1 is SEHNR and CDR2 is FQNEAQ (reference sequence). The CDR3 has 12 residues. The CDR3 reads CASSETPNEQFF. CDR3 sequence (DNA): TGTGCCAGCAGCGAGACTCCGAATGAGCAGTTCTTC.

The chain employs TRBV7-7 and TRBJ2-5; D may correspond to TRBD1 or TRBD2 (6 bases each). V was pared by 1 base and J by 2 bases, with 14 bases between. Germline V lookup: CDR1 SSHAT, CDR2 FNYEAQ (reference sequence). The CDR3 consists of 16 residues. This CDR3 reads CASSLGVGGWQETQYF. CDR3 coding DNA: TGTGCCAGCAGCTTAGGGGTAGGGGGGTGGCAAGAGACCCAGTACTTC.

This clone appeared a single time. The chain combines TRBV9 with TRBJ2-1, with TRBD1 identical over 7 bases. CDR1 SGDLS and CDR2 YYNGEE come from the germline V gene. Trimming removed 5 bases from V and 4 bases from J; junction bases left unmatched: 3. This CDR3 is 13 amino acids long. The CDR3 bases are TGTGCCAGCAGTCGGGGACAGTACAATGAGCAGTTCTTC. Its translation: CASSRGQYNEQFF.

The chain couples TRBV6-1 to TRBJ1-5, with D hard to call. Trimming removed 3 bases at V and 6 bases at J, with 15 bases between. Germline CDR1 is MNHNS and CDR2 is SASEGT. The CDR3 is made up of 15 amino acids. CDR3 in amino acids: CASSDIPEGSQPQHF. The CDR3 DNA is TGTGCCAGCAGTGACATCCCGGAGGGTAGTCAGCCCCAGCATTTT.

The chain joins TRBV6-4 to TRBJ2-6; TRBD1 might be the D (5 bases). Germline CDR1 is MRHNA and CDR2 is SNTAGT. V was clipped by 0 bases and J by 0 bases, with 6 bases between them. CDR3 length equals 16 residues. CDR3 in DNA: TGTGCCAGCAGTGACTCGACAGCCTCTGGGGCCAACGTCCTGACTTTC. Its translation is CASSDSTASGANVLTF.

This clone was counted only a few times. This chain joins TRBV3-1 (or the pseudogene TRBV3-2) and TRBJ1-1; perhaps TRBD1 as D (5 bases). V was cut by 0 bases and J by 1 base, with 12 bases left in between. The CDR3 is made up of 16 amino acids. Germline CDR1 and CDR2: LGHDT and YNNKEL (reference sequence). The CDR3 region has the DNA TGTGCCAGCAGCCAAGATTGGCGGGGCTGGAACACTGAAGCTTTCTTT. Translation gives CASSQDWRGWNTEAFF.

This chain links TRBV6-2 or TRBV6-3 with TRBJ2-7; a possible D gene is TRBD2 (6 bases). The germline CDR1 and CDR2 sequences are MNHEY and SVGEGT. The V and J ends lost 3 bases and 5 bases respectively, with 17 bases between them. This CDR3 region has 15 residues. This CDR3 reads CASSYKAGLLDEQYF. Written as DNA, the CDR3 is TGTGCCAGCAGTTATAAGGCAGGACTACTCGACGAGCAGTACTTC.

The chain recombines TRBV29-1 with TRBJ2-6; weak D call: TRBD1 (6 bases). This CDR3 region has 17 residues. Trimming took off 0 bases at V and 0 bases at J, with 12 bases between the two ends. CDR1 is SQVTM and CDR2 is ANQGSEA in the germline V gene. CDR3 nucleotide sequence: TGCAGCGTTGAAGAACGGGACATTAGCTCTGGGGCCAACGTCCTGACTTTC. It specifies CSVEERDISSGANVLTF.

This chain connects TRBV5-1 to TRBJ2-7; D might be TRBD1 (6 bases). The V and J ends lost 4 bases and 2 bases respectively, with 16 bases between them. This CDR3 has 15 amino acids. In germline, CDR1 is SGHRS, CDR2 YFSETQ. CDR3 sequence: CASSPRWDTPYEQYF. The CDR3 coding sequence is TGCGCCAGCAGCCCGCGATGGGACACCCCCTACGAGCAGTACTTC.

This chain joins TRBV19 and TRBJ1-1, with TRBD1 identical over 7 bases. CDR3 length: 14 residues. Per germline, CDR1 LNHDA and CDR2 SQIVND (reference sequence). V shed 3 bases, J shed 1 base, and the junction held 2 bases outside the gene matches. CDR3: CASSIWTGNTEAFF. The CDR3 DNA follows: TGTGCCAGTAGTATTTGGACAGGGAACACTGAAGCTTTCTTT.